The 14 T cell receptor beta chains in this list originate from one sample, sequenced in a study of molecular identifiers for immune sequencing clone quantification. TCRdb analysed the PCR reads with MiXCR anew, one entry per CDR3 protein. Among just over 35,000 distinct CDR3 sequences listed, roughly 19% were seen once. Sequencing used naive CD8+ T cells from blood, with Jurkat cell RNA spiked in. Subset defined: FACS-sorted CD8+CD4-CCR7+CD45RA+ naive T cells. The source is a human donor in good health. Some libraries in this study had Jurkat cell RNA spiked in.

This clonotype was seen only a few times. The V call is TRBV9, the J call TRBJ1-5; D not certain. The CDR3 loop spans 14 amino acids. Trimming removed 3 bases from V and 0 bases from J, with 7 bases in between. In germline, CDR1 is SGDLS, CDR2 YYNGEE. CDR3 nucleotides: TGTGCCAGCAGCGCCTCATTTAGCAATCAGCCCCAGCATTTT. This codes for CASSASFSNQPQHF.

This clonotype has ten or more counts. The chain uses TRBV19 and TRBJ2-7; the match to TRBD1 covers 8 bases. This CDR3 has 14 amino acids. V shed 5 bases, J shed 3 bases, and the junction held 6 bases outside the gene matches. Germline CDR1 reads LNHDA; CDR2 reads SQIVND (reference sequence). The CDR3 protein is CASSLRDRYYEQYF. CDR3 nucleotides: TGTGCCAGTAGTCTCCGGGACAGGTACTACGAGCAGTACTTC.

As to this clonotype: Possible read error: a much larger clone is one base away. The genes are TRBV5-1 and TRBJ2-5; 7 nucleotides line up with TRBD1. V shed 5 bases and J 7 bases; nucleotides not matched to a gene: 8. The CDR3 contains 13 residues. Germline V lookup: CDR1 SGHRS, CDR2 YFSETQ. CDR3 DNA: TGCGCCAGCAGAGGGACAGCCGAAGGGACCCAGTACTTC. Translated: CASRGTAEGTQYF.

This clonotype is medium-sized. This chain joins TRBV27 and TRBJ2-7; no clear D gene. V lost 5 bases, J lost 0 bases, and 11 bases lay in between. CDR3 size: 14 residues. Looked up from germline, CDR1 is MNHEY and CDR2 is SMNVEV (reference sequence). DNA of the CDR3: TGTGCCAGCAGTCCCGGGCAGAGCTCCTACGAGCAGTACTTC. Protein product: CASSPGQSSYEQYF.

On this clonotype: One base away lies a much larger clone, so this may be a sequencing read error. The chain links TRBV3-1 to TRBJ2-3; D possibly corresponds to TRBD2 (5 bases). The CDR3 is 17 amino acids. CDR1 and CDR2 from the germline V gene are LGHDT and YNNKEL (reference sequence). Trimming removed 0 bases from V and 0 bases from J, with 13 bases in between. The CDR3: CASSQEGTRTSTDTQYF. CDR3 coding DNA: TGTGCCAGCAGCCAAGAAGGTACTAGGACGAGCACAGATACGCAGTATTTT.

There are many counts of this clonotype. The chain uses TRBV4-1 and TRBJ1-1; D remains unclear. CDR1 and CDR2 from the germline V gene are MGHRA and YSYEKL. The germline V and J ends were trimmed by 4 bases and 0 bases, with 12 bases remaining between them. The CDR3 has 15 residues. The CDR3 protein is CASSPLQPMNTEAFF. The CDR3 DNA follows: TGCGCCAGCAGCCCCCTCCAGCCCATGAACACTGAAGCTTTCTTT.

This clonotype occurred a few times. The J gene is TRBJ2-5, the V gene TRBV7-9; 7 nucleotides align to TRBD2. There are 13 residues in the CDR3. Trimming at V came to 5 bases and at J to 4 bases, leaving 4 bases not matched to a gene. CDR1 is SEHNR and CDR2 is FQNEAQ in the germline V gene (reference sequence). The CDR3 sequence: CASSVGLSETQYF. In DNA, the CDR3 is TGTGCCAGCAGCGTGGGACTATCAGAGACCCAGTACTTC.

CDR3 in amino acids: CASSFWRERDNEQFF. The CDR3 DNA sequence: TGTGCCAGCAGTTTTTGGCGGGAGCGAGACAATGAGCAGTTCTTC. The chain uses TRBV12-3 or TRBV12-4 and TRBJ2-1; 7 bases map to TRBD2. After removal of 3 bases from V and 5 bases from J, the junction contained 7 bases not matched to a gene. The CDR3 is made up of 15 amino acids.

This clonotype qualifies as medium-sized. The rearrangement links TRBV7-2 to TRBJ2-3, with 8 bases fitting TRBD2. Germline values: CDR1 SGHTA, CDR2 FQGNSA. V gave up 2 bases and J gave up 12 bases; unmatched junction bases: 19. The CDR3 has 17 residues. The CDR3 bases are TGTGCCAGCAGCTTAATAATTGTAGCGGGGCCTCTTTCCCCCCAGTATTTT. Its protein product is CASSLIIVAGPLSPQYF.

This clonotype was observed a few times. The V gene is TRBV28, the J gene TRBJ2-5; 11 bases fit TRBD2. The germline V gene encodes CDR1 MDHEN and CDR2 SYDVKM. V shed 5 bases and J 4 bases; nucleotides not matched to a gene: 6. The CDR3 consists of 15 residues. CDR3 DNA: TGTGCCAGCAGTGGGGGACTAGCGGTGAGAGAGACCCAGTACTTC. It translates to CASSGGLAVRETQYF.

This clonotype was picked up one time. Just one base apart from a much larger clone, this may be a read error. The V call is TRBV7-9, the J call TRBJ1-5; D is ambiguous. Trimming took 1 base from V and 6 from J, leaving 4 bases between them. The CDR3 covers 12 residues. Germline V gene data show CDR1 as SEHNR and CDR2 as FQNEAQ (reference sequence). CDR3 sequence: CASSLVSQPQHF. CDR3 sequence (DNA): TGTGCCAGCAGCTTAGTGAGTCAGCCCCAGCATTTT.

On this clonotype itself: This may come from a read error, since a much larger clone is one base off. V is TRBV20-1 and J is TRBJ2-7, with 7 bases aligning to TRBD1. CDR1 is DFQATT and CDR2 is SNEGSKA in the germline V gene (reference sequence). The length of the CDR3 is 14 residues. After removal of 5 bases from V and 0 bases from J, the junction contained 7 bases not matched to a gene. The CDR3: CSAGGQVHSYEQYF. CDR3 coding DNA: TGCAGTGCTGGAGGACAGGTCCACTCCTACGAGCAGTACTTC.

The chain is built from TRBV24-1 and TRBJ2-3; possible D gene TRBD1, 5 bases. The CDR3 extends over 17 amino acids. The germline V gene encodes CDR1 KGHDR and CDR2 SFDVKD. The V and J ends lost 7 bases and 0 bases respectively, with 19 bases between them. As DNA, the CDR3 is TGTGCCACCAGGAACATCCTAGGTAACAGGAGCACAGATACGCAGTATTTT. Its translation: CATRNILGNRSTDTQYF.

A remark on this clonotype: One junction end does not reproduce the germline sequence, and a read error may be involved. V usage is TRBV27 and J usage is TRBJ2-2, with a possible D match to TRBD2 (5 bases). Per the germline V gene, CDR1 is MNHEY and CDR2 is SMNVEV (reference sequence). The CDR3 is 12 residues long. CDR3 sequence: CASSYGSGELSF. The CDR3 DNA is TGTGCCAGCAGTTATGGATCCGGGGAGCTGTCTTTT.